The rows below give T cell receptor beta chains drawn from one sample of a study of Ad26.COV2.S vaccination and SARS-CoV-2 variants. Generated by immunoSEQ multiplex PCR, the TCRdb table keeps only in-frame clones and is missing some. The data show 300,000 to 400,000 clones, 80% to 90% seen once. The sample consisted of peripheral blood, taken in a trial of Ad26.COV2.S vaccine versus placebo. Source of these receptors: a person aged 18 to 65 who received the Ad26.COV2.S COVID-19 vaccine or a placebo. The conserved cysteine and the conserved F or W are not part of the CDR3 here. The D gene is left open where the match is weak.

d_call v_call cdr3_aa
NA TRBV5-6 ASSRGTFGVVTQY
NA TRBV30 AWSPLREDTEAF
NA TRBV5-4 ASSKDKISYEQY
NA TRBV27 ASGFARSNSPLH
TRBD1 TRBV19 ASSGQGYGYT
NA TRBV6-2/TRBV6-3 ASSLRRGSDEQF
TRBD1 TRBV9 ASSVGLGTGAGYGYT
TRBD1 TRBV7-2 ASSPRADRANTEAF
NA TRBV21-1 ASYRGGYSGANVLT
TRBD1 TRBV7-8 ASSFGGTGASGANVLT
NA TRBV6-1 ASSGRYGNTEAF
NA TRBV5-5 ASSFSGAEKLF
NA TRBV2 ASSEVAGNTIY
NA TRBV5-1 ASSYRPINEKLF
NA TRBV30 AWSEGVEQY
NA TRBV7-7 ASSPDRPNTGELF
NA TRBV9 ASSVFSLGSDTQY
NA TRBV24-1 ATSDRQGNEQF
NA TRBV2 ASRDRAINEKLF
NA TRBV6-1 ASSDRLGSNQPQH
TRBD2 TRBV6-5 ASSRGADTQY
NA TRBV4-1 ASSPTPARVSYEQY
NA TRBV29-1 SAARDSNQPQH
NA TRBV27 ASRSLKNIQY
TRBD2 TRBV11-3 ASSLVGGAEDGELF
NA TRBV6-1 ASSEVPTGNTEAF
TRBD2 TRBV3-1/TRBV3-2 ASSQGGLAGGRGEQF
NA TRBV19 ASSNGKNSPLH
NA TRBV6-5 ARGTPLGDQY
NA TRBV19 ASSLAYEQY
TRBD1 TRBV6-2/TRBV6-3 ASSYILSGTDNQPQH
NA TRBV7-2 ASSYRFPHYNEQF
NA TRBV6-1 ASSKASPDGEQF
NA TRBV3-1/TRBV3-2 ASSQSRGNTEAF
NA TRBV7-2 ASSPHGSSYEQY
NA TRBV3-1/TRBV3-2 ASSQDSSARYVLEQY
TRBD2 TRBV27 ASSFTGTSGFNEQF
TRBD2 TRBV27 ASSDLAGGLSRWEQY
TRBD2 TRBV5-1 ASSLSGGQETQY
NA TRBV4-1 ASSQVVVNYGYT
NA TRBV12-3/TRBV12-4 ASSLGPEKLF
TRBD2 TRBV2 ASSEVGLAGGSYNEQF
NA TRBV5-1 ASSKEWDNTGELF
TRBD1 TRBV3-1/TRBV3-2 ASSHGQGDQPQH
TRBD2 TRBV5-1 ASSVRDYTDTQY
TRBD2 TRBV7-6 ASSEVAGGSFQETQY
NA TRBV30 AWSLAGTSYGYT
TRBD2 TRBV5-4 ASTRRGGDNEQF
NA TRBV2 ASTEHHPDYGYT
NA TRBV7-2 ASSFFGVGLGEQY
TRBD2 TRBV30 AWSGGLAGILQF
NA TRBV7-2 ASSLHGASVQQF
NA TRBV25-1 ASSESPGRRDEAF
NA TRBV6-1 ASSEGYGQNQETQY
NA TRBV27 ASSPRAGGYT